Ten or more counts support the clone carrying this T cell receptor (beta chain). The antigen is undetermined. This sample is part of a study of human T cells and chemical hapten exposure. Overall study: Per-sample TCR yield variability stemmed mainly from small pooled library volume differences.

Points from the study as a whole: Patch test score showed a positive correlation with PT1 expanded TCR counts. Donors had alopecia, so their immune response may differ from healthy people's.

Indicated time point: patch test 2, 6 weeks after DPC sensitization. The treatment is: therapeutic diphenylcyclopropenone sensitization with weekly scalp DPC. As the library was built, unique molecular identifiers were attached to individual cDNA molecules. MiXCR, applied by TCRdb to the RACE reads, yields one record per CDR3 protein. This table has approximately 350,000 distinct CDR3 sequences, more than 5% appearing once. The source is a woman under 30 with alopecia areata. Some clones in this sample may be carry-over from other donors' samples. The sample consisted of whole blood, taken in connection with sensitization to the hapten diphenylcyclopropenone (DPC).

The CDR3 DNA is TGTGCCAGCAGCCCGACATTTACGACGGATCAGCCCCAGCATTTT. It specifies CASSPTFTTDQPQHF. The rearrangement links TRBV12-3 or TRBV12-4 to TRBJ1-5; no clear D. The CDR3 has 15 residues. V was pared by 6 bases and J by 5 bases, with 17 bases between.